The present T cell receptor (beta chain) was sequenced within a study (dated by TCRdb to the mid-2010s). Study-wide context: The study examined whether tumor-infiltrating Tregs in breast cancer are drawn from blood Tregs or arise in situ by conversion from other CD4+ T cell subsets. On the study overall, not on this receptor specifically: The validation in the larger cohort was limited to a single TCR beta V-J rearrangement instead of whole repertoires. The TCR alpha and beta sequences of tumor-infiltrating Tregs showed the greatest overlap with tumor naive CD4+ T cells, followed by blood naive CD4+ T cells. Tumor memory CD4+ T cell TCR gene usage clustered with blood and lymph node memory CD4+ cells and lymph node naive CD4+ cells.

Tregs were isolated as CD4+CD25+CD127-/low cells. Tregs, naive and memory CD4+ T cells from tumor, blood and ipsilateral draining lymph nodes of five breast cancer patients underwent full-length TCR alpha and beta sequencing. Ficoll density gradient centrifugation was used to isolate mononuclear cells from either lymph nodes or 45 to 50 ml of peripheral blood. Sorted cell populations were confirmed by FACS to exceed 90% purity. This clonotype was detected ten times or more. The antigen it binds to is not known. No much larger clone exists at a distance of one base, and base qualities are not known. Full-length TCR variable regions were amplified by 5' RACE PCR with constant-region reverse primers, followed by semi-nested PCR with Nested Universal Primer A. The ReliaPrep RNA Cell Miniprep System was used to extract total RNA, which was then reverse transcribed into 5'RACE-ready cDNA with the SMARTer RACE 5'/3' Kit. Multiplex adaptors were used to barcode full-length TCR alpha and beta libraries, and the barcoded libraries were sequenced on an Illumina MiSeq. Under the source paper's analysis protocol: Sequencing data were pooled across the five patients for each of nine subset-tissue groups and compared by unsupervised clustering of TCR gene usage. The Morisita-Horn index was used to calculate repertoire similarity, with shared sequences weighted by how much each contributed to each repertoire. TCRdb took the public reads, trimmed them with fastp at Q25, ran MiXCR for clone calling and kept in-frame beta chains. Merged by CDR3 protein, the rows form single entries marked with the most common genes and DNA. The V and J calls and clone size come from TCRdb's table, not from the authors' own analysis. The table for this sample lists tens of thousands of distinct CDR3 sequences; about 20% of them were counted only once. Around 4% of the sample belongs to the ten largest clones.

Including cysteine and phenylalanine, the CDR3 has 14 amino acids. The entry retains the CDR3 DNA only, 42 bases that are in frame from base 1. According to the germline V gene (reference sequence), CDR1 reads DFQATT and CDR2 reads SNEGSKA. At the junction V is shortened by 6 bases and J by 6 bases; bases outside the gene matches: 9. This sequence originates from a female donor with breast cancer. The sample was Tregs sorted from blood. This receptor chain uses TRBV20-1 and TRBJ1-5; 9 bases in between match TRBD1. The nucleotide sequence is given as TGCAGTGCGGACCCGGGACAGGGCTCTCAGCCCCAGCATTTT. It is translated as CSADPGQGSQPQHF.